This TCR beta chain was sequenced in a study of T and B cells in COVID-19 patients. Overall study context: Peripheral blood came from COVID-19 patients with active infection or after recovery. About 90% of the roughly 20 active-infection patients had comorbidities associated with unfavorable COVID-19 outcome.

This clonotype was counted only a few times. The antigen remains unidentified. Study-level results: Active COVID-19 showed highly clonal TRB repertoires; recovery showed diversity and richness above healthy donors. Early severe-case samples and blood from mildly ill patients during symptoms were in short supply.

From blood, roughly 220-550 ng of genomic DNA served as TRB template. TRB rearrangements were amplified by multiplex PCR with BIOMED2 TRB-A/B primers. TCRdb reprocessed the multiplex PCR reads with MiXCR, giving one entry per CDR3 protein. The sample comprises fewer than 9,500 distinct CDR3 sequences, around 28% of which are singletons, and approximately 30% rests with the top ten. Material for sequencing was blood. The TCR comes from a human donor who had recovered from COVID-19.

The CDR3 nucleotides are TGCAGTGCTAGAGATCGGCTAGCGGGAGGGCCAAATACGCAGTATTTT. Protein sequence: CSARDRLAGGPNTQYF. The chain employs TRBV20-1 and TRBJ2-3; 12 nucleotides align to TRBD2. Germline CDR1 is DFQATT and CDR2 is SNEGSKA (reference sequence). This CDR3 spans 16 amino acids. With V trimmed by 0 bases and J by 7 bases, 8 bases remained unmatched.